This T cell receptor beta chain was sequenced in a study of blood T cell repertoires in COVID-19. Using immunoSEQ multiplex PCR, the repertoire was profiled, and TCRdb retains in-frame clones only, with some absent. The sample yields 250,000 to 300,000 clones, just under 90% seen once. The CDR3 runs to 15 residues. The germline V gene encodes CDR1 LNHDA and CDR2 SQIVND (reference sequence). Between the trimmed V and J ends, which lost 5 bases and 0 bases, there was a span of 11 bases. The clonotype originates from a woman aged 35 to 49 with acute or convalescent COVID-19. This chain joins TRBV19 and TRBJ1-3, with a tentative D call TRBD1 (5 bases). Material for sequencing was peripheral blood. The chain's CDR3 is CASSPTVASGNTIYF. In DNA form, the CDR3 reads TGTGCCAGTAGTCCGACAGTGGCCTCTGGAAACACCATATATTTT.